This record covers a single TCR beta chain. Original methodology: Nucleated cell number was recorded as an estimate derived from reference gene primer amplification. Some clones are missing from TCRdb's copy, which holds only in-frame ones; the method was immunoSEQ multiplex PCR. V and J calls and clone size are as listed in that table; D and trimming were resolved from the DNA. The sample has about 260,000 clones, about nine tenths seen once. This entry is derived from a study of blood T cell repertoires in COVID-19. Between the trimmed V and J ends, which lost 3 bases and 6 bases, there was a span of 12 bases. Germline CDR1 SGHRS, CDR2 YFSETQ. The length of the CDR3 is 13 residues.

The sequence derives from a man aged 50 or older who had been exposed to COVID-19. The J gene is TRBJ1-2, the V gene TRBV5-1; D gene unclear. The sequencing sample was made of PBMCs or T cells enriched from blood (not recorded which). The CDR3 region is CASSSSSQDGYTF. In DNA, the CDR3 is TGCGCCAGCAGCTCTTCTTCCCAGGATGGCTACACCTTC.